The 22 T cell receptor beta chains below were found in one sample sequenced in a study of OX40 agonist ivuxolimab in advanced cancers. Profiling relied on immunoSEQ multiplex PCR, and the TCRdb table lists in-frame clones only, not all of them. The data show roughly 15,000 clones, with just over 70% seen just once and 35% to 40% held by the top ten. Sample: CD4+ or CD8+ T cells sorted from blood, taken in a trial of the OX40 agonist ivuxolimab. Every receptor here comes from an adult with an advanced solid tumor such as melanoma, head and neck, liver or kidney cancer.

The chain combines TRBV27 with TRBJ2-7, with 7 bases lining up with TRBD2. From germline, CDR1 is MNHEY and CDR2 SMNVEV (reference sequence). The CDR3 spans 11 residues. V was pared by 6 bases and J by 7 bases, with 3 bases of the junction left unmatched. Here the CDR3 reads CASSPGGEQYF. The DNA of the CDR3 is TGTGCCAGCAGCCCCGGGGGGGAGCAGTACTTC.

V is TRBV28 and J is TRBJ2-7, with 12 bases aligning to TRBD2. The CDR3 sequence is 15 residues long. Unmatched junction bases numbered 8, after V lost 4 bases and J lost 7 bases. Germline values: CDR1 MDHEN, CDR2 SYDVKM. The chain's CDR3 is CASSSRTSGVGEQYF. CDR3 sequence (DNA): TGTGCCAGCAGTTCTCGGACTAGCGGGGTGGGAGAGCAGTACTTC.

The gene calls are TRBV6-1 and TRBJ2-7, with a possible D match to TRBD2 (6 bases). The CDR3 extends over 12 amino acids. V shed 6 bases and J shed 4 bases, with 10 bases lying between them. Germline values: CDR1 MNHNS, CDR2 SASEGT. As DNA, the CDR3 is TGTGCCAGCAGCGGGGGACTTTACGAGCAGTACTTC. It specifies CASSGGLYEQYF.

CDR3 region: CASSEPVGVETQYF. The CDR3 DNA follows: TGCGCCAGCAGTGAGCCAGTAGGGGTAGAGACCCAGTACTTC. The J gene is TRBJ2-5, the V gene TRBV10-2, with D possibly matching TRBD1 (5 bases). Looked up from germline, CDR1 is WSHSY and CDR2 is SAAADI. V was shortened by 2 bases and J by 4 bases, with 11 bases between the two germline ends. This CDR3 spans 14 amino acids.

This clone is labeled as medium-sized. V usage is TRBV27 and J usage is TRBJ2-4; 8 bases fit TRBD1. The V segment lost 4 bases and the J segment 9 bases; nucleotides outside the gene matches: 17. Germline values: CDR1 MNHEY, CDR2 SMNVEV (reference sequence). CDR3 size: 17 residues. The CDR3, as DNA: TGTGCCAGCAGTTCAACCGGGACAGGTCTTCCCCTGAGCATTCAGTACTTC. Its translation: CASSSTGTGLPLSIQYF.

The chain recombines TRBV2 with TRBJ1-3, with D perhaps matching TRBD1 (5 bases). This CDR3 has 14 residues. V dropped 6 bases and J dropped 0 bases, with 9 bases sitting between them. The germline CDR1 and CDR2 sequences are SNHLY and FYNNEI. The CDR3 spells CASRDIFSGNTIYF. The CDR3 DNA reads as TGTGCCAGCAGGGACATTTTCTCTGGAAACACCATATATTTT.

With regard to this clone: At one end, the junction sequence differs from germline, possibly due to a read error. The V call is TRBV7-8, the J call TRBJ1-5, with a weak D call TRBD1 (5 bases). Germline V gene data show CDR1 as SGHVS and CDR2 as FQNEAQ. The CDR3 extends over 13 amino acids. In nucleotides, the CDR3 is TGTGCCAGCACCGAAGACAGCAGTCAGCCCCAGCATTTT. As protein: CASTEDSSQPQHF.

This clone was seen once. This chain uses TRBV11-3 with TRBJ2-1; 8 bases fit TRBD2. The CDR3 is 14 amino acids. Germline loops: CDR1 SGHNT, CDR2 YENEEA. The J segment lost 8 bases and the V segment lost 5 bases, leaving 8 bases of the junction unmatched. The CDR3, as DNA: TGTGCCAGCAGCCCAGCGGGAGCGGTCGATGAGCAGTTCTTC. Its protein product is CASSPAGAVDEQFF.

The chain links TRBV11-2 to TRBJ2-7; D is unclear. The V gene lost 1 base and the J gene lost 5 bases, with 6 bases spanning the gap. Germline loops: CDR1 SGHAT, CDR2 FQNNGV. The CDR3 length is 12 residues. The CDR3 sequence is CASSLGRDEQYF. DNA for the CDR3: TGTGCCAGCAGCTTAGGAAGGGACGAGCAGTACTTC.

The rearrangement uses TRBV4-1 and TRBJ2-7, with 11 nucleotides matching TRBD1. V shed 4 bases and J 4 bases; nucleotides not matched to a gene: 3. Germline-derived CDR1 and CDR2 are MGHRA and YSYEKL. The CDR3 runs to 14 residues. The CDR3, as DNA: TGCGCCAGCAGCCCGGACAGGGGGCAATACGAGCAGTACTTC. Its protein is CASSPDRGQYEQYF.

This clone was counted a single time. The chain joins TRBV7-9 to TRBJ2-7; D not certain. V was pared by 5 bases and J by 2 bases, with 10 bases between. This CDR3 region has 13 residues. The V gene's germline CDR1 is SEHNR and CDR2 FQNEAQ (reference sequence). DNA of the CDR3: TGTGCCAGCAGCCCCGGCTACCCCTACGAGCAGTACTTC. Its translation: CASSPGYPYEQYF.

The rearrangement uses TRBV7-3 and TRBJ2-1; 9 nucleotides align to TRBD2. CDR3 length: 18 residues. The germline V gene has CDR1 SGHTA and CDR2 FQGTGA. Unmatched junction bases numbered 14, after V lost 5 bases and J lost 3 bases. DNA of the CDR3: TGTGCCAGCAGCCTCTTACCCCCAGCGGGAGGCGTCTACAATGAGCAGTTCTTC. Amino acid sequence: CASSLLPPAGGVYNEQFF. Full variable domain (remainder filled in from reference TRBV7-3 and TRBJ2-1): GAGVSQTPSNKVTEKGKYVELRCDPISGHTALYWYRQSLGQGPEFLIYFQGTGAADDSGLPNDRFFAVRPEGSVSTLKIQRTERGDSAVYLCASSLLPPAGGVYNEQFFGPGTRLTVL.

This clone has only one observation. The V gene is TRBV6-4, the J gene TRBJ1-2, with TRBD1 matching 7 bases. J was trimmed by 2 bases and V by 4 bases; bases with no gene match: 7. CDR1 and CDR2 (germline): MRHNA, SNTAGT. The CDR3 totals 15 residues. The CDR3 DNA reads TGTGCCAGCAGTGGTTGGACAGGAGAGAACTATGGCTACACCTTC. Translating gives CASSGWTGENYGYTF.

V usage is TRBV7-1 and J usage is TRBJ2-7; a weak D match, TRBD1 (6 bases). TRBV7-1 is an ORF for which the function is uncertain. V lost 5 bases and J lost 0, with 11 bases in between. The CDR3 length is 14 residues. The CDR3 here is CASSPPGHSYEQYF. CDR3 in DNA: TGTGCCAGCAGCCCTCCGGGACACTCCTACGAGCAGTACTTC.

The J gene is TRBJ2-1, the V gene TRBV27; 15 bases line up with TRBD2. The CDR3 is made up of 16 amino acids. Germline-derived CDR1 and CDR2 are MNHEY and SMNVEV (reference sequence). The trim removed 5 bases at V and 4 bases at J, leaving 3 bases unmatched. CDR3 sequence: CASSDGTSGRYNEQFF. The CDR3 DNA sequence: TGTGCCAGCAGTGACGGGACTAGCGGGAGGTACAATGAGCAGTTCTTC.

The chain has TRBV6-1 and TRBJ2-1; D tentatively fits TRBD1 or TRBD2 (5 bases each). Germline V gives CDR1 MNHNS, CDR2 SASEGT. There are 12 residues in the CDR3. Deletions cut 10 bases from V and 9 bases from J, with 16 bases between. The CDR3 here is CATLTPGAEQFF. DNA of the CDR3: TGTGCCACCCTCACACCCGGGGCTGAGCAGTTCTTC.

The V gene is TRBV6-5, the J gene TRBJ2-1, with D unresolved. Germline V gene lookup returns CDR1 MNHEY and CDR2 SVGAGI. With 7 bases removed from V and 6 bases from J, the gap between germline ends came to 19 bases. This CDR3 has 15 residues. CDR3 DNA sequence: TGTGCCAGCACTACTGCACTTACAGCAGGCAATGAGCAGTTCTTC. As protein: CASTTALTAGNEQFF.

This sequence joins TRBV28 and TRBJ2-4, with D possibly being TRBD1 (6 bases). Trimming pared 5 bases from V and 0 bases from J, leaving 17 bases between. The germline V gene has CDR1 MDHEN and CDR2 SYDVKM. CDR3 length: 17 amino acids. The CDR3 region has the DNA TGTGCCAGCAGTCCCCGGGACACCTACCTAGCCAAAAACATTCAGTACTTC. Translating gives CASSPRDTYLAKNIQYF.

This clone turned up a few times. The V gene is TRBV19, the J gene TRBJ2-3; 7 bases map to TRBD2. Germline loops: CDR1 LNHDA, CDR2 SQIVND (reference sequence). V shed 5 bases, J shed 4 bases, and the junction held 6 bases outside the gene matches. The CDR3 is 14 residues long. The CDR3 reads CASSWEGPPDTQYF. The CDR3 DNA reads TGTGCCAGTAGTTGGGAGGGCCCTCCAGATACGCAGTATTTT.

The chain links TRBV4-2 to TRBJ2-1; 12 nucleotides line up with TRBD2. The V gene end was trimmed by 3 bases and the J gene end by 7 bases; junction bases not matched to a gene: 1. This CDR3 region has 14 residues. In germline, CDR1 is LGHNA, CDR2 YNFKEQ. CDR3 protein: CASSQTSGSNEQFF. CDR3 sequence (DNA): TGTGCCAGCAGCCAGACTAGCGGGAGTAATGAGCAGTTCTTC.

This clone was seen a handful of times. V gene TRBV29-1 combines with J gene TRBJ2-3; no firm D call. V lost 1 base to trimming and J lost 4 bases, with 15 bases between them. CDR1 SQVTM and CDR2 ANQGSEA come from the germline V gene. The length of the CDR3 is 15 residues. The CDR3 sequence: CSVEGHHDFSDTQYF. For the CDR3, the DNA is TGCAGCGTTGAAGGACACCACGATTTTTCAGATACGCAGTATTTT.

The rearrangement joins TRBV7-3 to TRBJ1-1; TRBD1 agrees at 8 bases. After removal of 4 bases from V and 0 bases from J, the junction contained 4 bases not matched to a gene. The CDR3 runs to 15 residues. Looked up from germline, CDR1 is SGHTA and CDR2 is FQGTGA. Here the CDR3 DNA reads TGTGCCAGCAGCTGGGACAGGACCCTGAACACTGAAGCTTTCTTT. It codes for CASSWDRTLNTEAFF.